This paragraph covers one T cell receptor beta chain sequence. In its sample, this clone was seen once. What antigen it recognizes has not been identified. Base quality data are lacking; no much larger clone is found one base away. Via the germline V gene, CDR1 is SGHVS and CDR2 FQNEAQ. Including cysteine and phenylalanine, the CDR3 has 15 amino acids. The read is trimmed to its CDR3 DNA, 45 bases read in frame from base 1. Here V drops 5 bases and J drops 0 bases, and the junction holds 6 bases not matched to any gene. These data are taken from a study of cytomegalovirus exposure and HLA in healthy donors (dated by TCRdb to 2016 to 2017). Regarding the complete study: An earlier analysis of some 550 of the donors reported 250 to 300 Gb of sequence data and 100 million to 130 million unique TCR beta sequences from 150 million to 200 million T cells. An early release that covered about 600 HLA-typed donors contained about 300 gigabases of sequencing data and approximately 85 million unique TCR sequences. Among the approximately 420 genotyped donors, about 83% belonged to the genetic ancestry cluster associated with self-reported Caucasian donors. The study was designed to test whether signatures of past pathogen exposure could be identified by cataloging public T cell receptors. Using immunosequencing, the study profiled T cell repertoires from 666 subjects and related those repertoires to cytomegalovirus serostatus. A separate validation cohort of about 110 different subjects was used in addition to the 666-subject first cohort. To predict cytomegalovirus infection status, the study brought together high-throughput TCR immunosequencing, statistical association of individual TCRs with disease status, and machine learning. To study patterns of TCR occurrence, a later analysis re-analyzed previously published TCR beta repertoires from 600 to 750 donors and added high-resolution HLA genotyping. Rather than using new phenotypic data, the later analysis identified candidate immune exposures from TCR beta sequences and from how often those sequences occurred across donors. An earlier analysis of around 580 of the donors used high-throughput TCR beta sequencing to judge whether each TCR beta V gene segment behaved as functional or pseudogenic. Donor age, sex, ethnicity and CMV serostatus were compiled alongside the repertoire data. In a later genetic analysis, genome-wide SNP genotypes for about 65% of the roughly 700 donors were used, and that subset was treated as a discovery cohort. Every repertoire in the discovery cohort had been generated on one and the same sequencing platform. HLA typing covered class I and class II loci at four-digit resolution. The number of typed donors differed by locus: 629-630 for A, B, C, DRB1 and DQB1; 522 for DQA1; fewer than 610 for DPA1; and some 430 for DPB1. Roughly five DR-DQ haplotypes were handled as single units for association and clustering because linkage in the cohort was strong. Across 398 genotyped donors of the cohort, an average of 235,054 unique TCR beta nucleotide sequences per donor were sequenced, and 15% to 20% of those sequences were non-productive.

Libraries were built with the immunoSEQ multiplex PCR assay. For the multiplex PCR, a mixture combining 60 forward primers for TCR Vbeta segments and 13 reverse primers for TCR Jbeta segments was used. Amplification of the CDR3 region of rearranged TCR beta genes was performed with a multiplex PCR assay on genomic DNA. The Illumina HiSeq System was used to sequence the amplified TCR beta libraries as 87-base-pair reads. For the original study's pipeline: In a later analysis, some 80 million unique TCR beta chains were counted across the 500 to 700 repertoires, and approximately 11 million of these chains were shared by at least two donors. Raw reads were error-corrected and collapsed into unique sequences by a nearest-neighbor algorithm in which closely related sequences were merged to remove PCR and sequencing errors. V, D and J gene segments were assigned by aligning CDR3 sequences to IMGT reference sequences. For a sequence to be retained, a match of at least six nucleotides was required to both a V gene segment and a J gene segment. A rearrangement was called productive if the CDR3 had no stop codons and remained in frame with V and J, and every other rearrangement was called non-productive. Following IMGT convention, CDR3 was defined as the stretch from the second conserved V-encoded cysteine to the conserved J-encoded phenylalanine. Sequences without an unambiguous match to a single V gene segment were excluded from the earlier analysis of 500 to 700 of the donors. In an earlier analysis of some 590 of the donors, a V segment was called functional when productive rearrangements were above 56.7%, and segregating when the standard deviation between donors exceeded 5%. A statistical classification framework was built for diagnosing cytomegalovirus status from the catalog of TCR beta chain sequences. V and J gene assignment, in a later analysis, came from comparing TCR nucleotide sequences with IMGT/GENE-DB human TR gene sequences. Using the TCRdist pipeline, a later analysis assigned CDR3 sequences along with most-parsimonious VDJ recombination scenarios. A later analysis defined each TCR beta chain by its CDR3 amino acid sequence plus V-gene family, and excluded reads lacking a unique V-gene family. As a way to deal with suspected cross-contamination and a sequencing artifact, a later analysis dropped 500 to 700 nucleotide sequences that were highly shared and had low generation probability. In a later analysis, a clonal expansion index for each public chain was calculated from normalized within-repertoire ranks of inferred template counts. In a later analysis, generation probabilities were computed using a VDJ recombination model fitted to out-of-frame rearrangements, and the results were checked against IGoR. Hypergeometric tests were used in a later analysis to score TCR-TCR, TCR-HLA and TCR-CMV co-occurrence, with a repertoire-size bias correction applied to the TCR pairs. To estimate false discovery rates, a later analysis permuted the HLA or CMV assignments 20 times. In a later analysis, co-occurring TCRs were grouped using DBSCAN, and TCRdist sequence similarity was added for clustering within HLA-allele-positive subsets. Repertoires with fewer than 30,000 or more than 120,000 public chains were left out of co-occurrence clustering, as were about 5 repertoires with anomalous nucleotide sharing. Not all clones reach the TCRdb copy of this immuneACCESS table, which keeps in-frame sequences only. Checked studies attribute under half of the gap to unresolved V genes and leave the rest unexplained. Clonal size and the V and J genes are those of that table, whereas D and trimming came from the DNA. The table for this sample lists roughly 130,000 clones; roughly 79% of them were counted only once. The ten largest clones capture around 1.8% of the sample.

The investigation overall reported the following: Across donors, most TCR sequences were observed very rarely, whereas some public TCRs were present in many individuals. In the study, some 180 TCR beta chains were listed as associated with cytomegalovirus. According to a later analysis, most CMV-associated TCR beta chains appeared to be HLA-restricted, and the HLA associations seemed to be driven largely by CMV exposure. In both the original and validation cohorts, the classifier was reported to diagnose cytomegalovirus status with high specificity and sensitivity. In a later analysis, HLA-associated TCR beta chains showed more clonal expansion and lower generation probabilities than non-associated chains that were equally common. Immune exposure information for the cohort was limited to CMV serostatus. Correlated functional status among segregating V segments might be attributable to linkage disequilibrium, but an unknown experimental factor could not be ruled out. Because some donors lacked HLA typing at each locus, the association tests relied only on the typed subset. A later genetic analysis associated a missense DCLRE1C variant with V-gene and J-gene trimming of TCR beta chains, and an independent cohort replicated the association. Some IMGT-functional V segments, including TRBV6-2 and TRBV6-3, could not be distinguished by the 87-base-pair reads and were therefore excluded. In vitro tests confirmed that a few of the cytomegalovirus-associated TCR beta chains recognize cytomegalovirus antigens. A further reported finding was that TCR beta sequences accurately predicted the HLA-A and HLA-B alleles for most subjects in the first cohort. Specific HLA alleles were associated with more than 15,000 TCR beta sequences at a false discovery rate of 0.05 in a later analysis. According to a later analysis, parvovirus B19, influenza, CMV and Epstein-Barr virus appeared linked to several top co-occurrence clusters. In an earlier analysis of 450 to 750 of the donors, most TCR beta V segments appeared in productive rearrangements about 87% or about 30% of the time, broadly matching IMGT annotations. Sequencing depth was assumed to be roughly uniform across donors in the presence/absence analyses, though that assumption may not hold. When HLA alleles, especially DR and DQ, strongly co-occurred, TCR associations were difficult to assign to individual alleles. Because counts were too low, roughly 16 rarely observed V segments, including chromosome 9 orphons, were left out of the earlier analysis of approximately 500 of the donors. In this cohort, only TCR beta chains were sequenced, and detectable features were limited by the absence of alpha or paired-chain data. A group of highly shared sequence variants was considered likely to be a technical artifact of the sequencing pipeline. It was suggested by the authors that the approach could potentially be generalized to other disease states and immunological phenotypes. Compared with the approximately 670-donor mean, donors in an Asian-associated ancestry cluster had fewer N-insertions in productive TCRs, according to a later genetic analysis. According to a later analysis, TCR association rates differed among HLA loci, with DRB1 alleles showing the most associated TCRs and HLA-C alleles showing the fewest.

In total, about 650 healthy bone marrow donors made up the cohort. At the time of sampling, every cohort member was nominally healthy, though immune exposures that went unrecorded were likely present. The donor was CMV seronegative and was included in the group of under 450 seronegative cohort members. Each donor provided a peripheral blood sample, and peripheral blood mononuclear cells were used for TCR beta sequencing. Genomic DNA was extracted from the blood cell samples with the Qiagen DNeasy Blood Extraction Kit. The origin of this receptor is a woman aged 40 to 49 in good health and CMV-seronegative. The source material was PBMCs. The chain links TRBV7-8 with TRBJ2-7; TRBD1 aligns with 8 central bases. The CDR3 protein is CASSPGQGHSYEQYF. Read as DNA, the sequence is TGTGCCAGCAGCCCCGGACAGGGCCACTCCTACGAGCAGTACTTC.